The rows below give T cell receptor beta chains drawn from one sample of a study of control samples from healthy donors and cancer patients. Profiling relied on immunoSEQ multiplex PCR, and the TCRdb table lists in-frame clones only, not all of them. The profile shows approximately 100,000 clones, roughly 86% of them singletons. Sequencing used blood. The receptors originated from a young man in good health. Each CDR3 is given with its conserved first and last residue. D genes are given only for firm matches. Where a row states a size, it is once, few, many or the class of an expanded clone; other rows omit it.

v_call: TRBV7-9; d_call: .; j_call: TRBJ1-1; clone_size: .; cdr3_aa: CASSLVNGQGPTEAFF; cdr3_nt: TGTGCCAGCAGCTTAGTAAACGGCCAGGGTCCGACTGAAGCTTTCTTT
v_call: TRBV2; d_call: TRBD1; j_call: TRBJ1-2; clone_size: .; cdr3_aa: CASSPGTGGGSYGYTF; cdr3_nt: TGTGCCAGCAGTCCCGGGACAGGGGGCGGTAGCTATGGCTACACCTTC
v_call: TRBV30; d_call: .; j_call: TRBJ1-5; clone_size: .; cdr3_aa: CAWSREGNQPQHF; cdr3_nt: TGTGCCTGGAGTCGAGAGGGGAATCAGCCCCAGCATTTT
v_call: TRBV5-1; d_call: .; j_call: TRBJ1-1; clone_size: .; cdr3_aa: CASSFGENTEAFF; cdr3_nt: TGCGCCAGCAGCTTTGGGGAGAACACTGAAGCTTTCTTT
v_call: TRBV19; d_call: TRBD2; j_call: TRBJ2-7; clone_size: .; cdr3_aa: CASSMERGDSTEQYF; cdr3_nt: TGTGCCAGTAGTATGGAGCGGGGGGACTCTACGGAGCAGTACTTC
v_call: TRBV6-5; d_call: TRBD1; j_call: TRBJ1-2; clone_size: .; cdr3_aa: CASSTDREYGYTF; cdr3_nt: TGTGCCAGCAGCACTGACAGGGAATATGGCTACACCTTC
v_call: TRBV6-1; d_call: TRBD1; j_call: TRBJ1-6; clone_size: few; cdr3_aa: CASSEIGQGNNSPLHF; cdr3_nt: TGTGCCAGCAGCGAAATCGGACAGGGAAATAATTCACCCCTCCACTTT
v_call: TRBV25-1; d_call: .; j_call: TRBJ1-1; clone_size: .; cdr3_aa: CASSAQNTEAFF; cdr3_nt: TGTGCCAGCAGTGCACAGAACACTGAAGCTTTCTTT
v_call: TRBV14; d_call: TRBD2; j_call: TRBJ2-5; clone_size: .; cdr3_aa: CASSRTSGEWETQYF; cdr3_nt: TGTGCCAGCAGCCGGACTAGCGGGGAGTGGGAGACCCAGTACTTC
v_call: TRBV5-1; d_call: .; j_call: TRBJ1-2; clone_size: once; cdr3_aa: CASSLALNREGYTF; cdr3_nt: TGCGCCAGCAGCTTGGCCCTTAACAGGGAAGGCTACACCTTC
v_call: TRBV4-1; d_call: .; j_call: TRBJ1-2; clone_size: .; cdr3_aa: CASSLQQGVEGGYTF; cdr3_nt: TGCGCCAGCAGCCTTCAACAGGGCGTAGAGGGTGGCTACACCTTC
v_call: TRBV7-9; d_call: TRBD1; j_call: TRBJ2-1; clone_size: .; cdr3_aa: CASSSRGQGIMDEQFF; cdr3_nt: TGTGCCAGCAGCTCCAGAGGACAGGGGATCATGGATGAGCAGTTCTTC
v_call: TRBV27; d_call: TRBD1; j_call: TRBJ1-2; clone_size: .; cdr3_aa: CASSPRDSAYYGYTF; cdr3_nt: TGTGCCAGCAGTCCGCGGGACAGCGCTTACTATGGCTACACCTTC
v_call: TRBV12-5; d_call: .; j_call: TRBJ1-1; clone_size: once; cdr3_aa: CASGLVLIDRFTEAFF; cdr3_nt: TGTGCTAGTGGTTTGGTACTCATTGACAGATTCACTGAAGCTTTCTTT
v_call: TRBV10-3; d_call: .; j_call: TRBJ1-2; clone_size: .; cdr3_aa: CAISESAGANYGYTF; cdr3_nt: TGTGCCATCAGTGAGTCGGCAGGGGCTAACTATGGCTACACCTTC
v_call: TRBV30; d_call: .; j_call: TRBJ1-2; clone_size: .; cdr3_aa: CAWISGRTTNYGYTF; cdr3_nt: TGTGCCTGGATTTCGGGGCGAACCACTAACTATGGCTACACCTTC
v_call: TRBV29-1; d_call: .; j_call: TRBJ1-5; clone_size: .; cdr3_aa: CSALNQPQHF; cdr3_nt: TGCAGCGCACTCAATCAGCCCCAGCATTTT
v_call: TRBV6-1; d_call: .; j_call: TRBJ1-5; clone_size: many; cdr3_aa: CASSELPPQPQHF; cdr3_nt: TGTGCCAGCAGTGAACTTCCCCCTCAGCCCCAGCATTTT
v_call: TRBV5-6; d_call: TRBD1; j_call: TRBJ2-1; clone_size: .; cdr3_aa: CASSLGRGTAYNEQFF; cdr3_nt: TGTGCCAGCAGCTTGGGAAGGGGGACAGCCTACAATGAGCAGTTCTTC
v_call: TRBV29-1; d_call: TRBD2; j_call: TRBJ2-7; clone_size: .; cdr3_aa: CSVEGGDVSYEQYF; cdr3_nt: TGCAGCGTTGAGGGGGGGGACGTTTCCTACGAGCAGTACTTC
v_call: TRBV6-4; d_call: TRBD1; j_call: TRBJ1-5; clone_size: .; cdr3_aa: CASSGPGQVYRQPQHF; cdr3_nt: TGTGCCAGCAGTGGCCCGGGACAGGTGTATCGACAGCCCCAGCATTTT
v_call: TRBV10-2; d_call: TRBD1; j_call: TRBJ1-5; clone_size: .; cdr3_aa: CASRSGTGANQPQHF; cdr3_nt: TGCGCCAGCAGGTCCGGGACAGGGGCAAATCAGCCCCAGCATTTT
v_call: TRBV9; d_call: .; j_call: TRBJ1-4; clone_size: .; cdr3_aa: CASSGQGSANEKLFF; cdr3_nt: TGTGCCAGCAGCGGCCAGGGATCGGCTAATGAAAAACTGTTTTTT
v_call: TRBV7-9; d_call: .; j_call: TRBJ2-5; clone_size: .; cdr3_aa: CASSHLLVGQETQYF; cdr3_nt: TGTGCCAGCAGCCACCTCCTGGTCGGGCAAGAGACCCAGTACTTC
v_call: TRBV25-1; d_call: .; j_call: TRBJ1-2; clone_size: .; cdr3_aa: CASSPDGNYGYTF; cdr3_nt: TGTGCCAGCAGCCCGGACGGTAACTATGGCTACACCTTC
v_call: TRBV12-3/TRBV12-4; d_call: .; j_call: TRBJ1-5; clone_size: .; cdr3_aa: CASSLGRHPQHF; cdr3_nt: TGTGCCAGCAGTTTAGGGAGGCATCCCCAGCATTTT
v_call: TRBV30; d_call: .; j_call: TRBJ1-5; clone_size: .; cdr3_aa: CAWSVGTYSNQPQHF; cdr3_nt: TGTGCCTGGAGTGTCGGGACTTATAGCAATCAGCCCCAGCATTTT
v_call: TRBV6-1; d_call: .; j_call: TRBJ1-5; clone_size: .; cdr3_aa: CASSSAGLGDQPQHF; cdr3_nt: TGTGCCAGCAGTAGCGCAGGCCTCGGGGATCAGCCCCAGCATTTT
v_call: TRBV19; d_call: .; j_call: TRBJ2-7; clone_size: .; cdr3_aa: CASSMQGGDEQYF; cdr3_nt: TGTGCCAGTAGTATGCAGGGCGGTGACGAGCAGTACTTC